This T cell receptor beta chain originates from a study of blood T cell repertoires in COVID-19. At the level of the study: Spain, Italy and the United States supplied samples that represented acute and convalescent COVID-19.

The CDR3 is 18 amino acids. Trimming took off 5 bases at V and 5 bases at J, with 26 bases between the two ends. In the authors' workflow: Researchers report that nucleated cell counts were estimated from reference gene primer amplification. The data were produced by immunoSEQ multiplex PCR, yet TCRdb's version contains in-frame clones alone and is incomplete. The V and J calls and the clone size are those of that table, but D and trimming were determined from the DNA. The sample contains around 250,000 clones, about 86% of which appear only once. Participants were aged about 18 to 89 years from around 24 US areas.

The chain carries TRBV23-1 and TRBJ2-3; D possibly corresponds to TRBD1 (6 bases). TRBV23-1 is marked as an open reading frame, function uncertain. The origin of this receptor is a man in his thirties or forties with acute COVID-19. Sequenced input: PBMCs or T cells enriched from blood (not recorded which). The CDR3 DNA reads TGCGCCAGCAGTAAGTACAGGGAAATCTGCTCTCAAGTAGATACGCAGTATTTT. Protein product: CASSKYREICSQVDTQYF.